This paragraph covers one TCR beta chain sequence. This clonotype was counted a few times. Its specific antigen is unknown. Base qualities are not provided; no much larger clone lies one nucleotide away. This specimen comes from a study of early T cells in non-severe SARS-CoV-2 infection (dated by TCRdb to about 2021). At the level of the whole study: Because TCR sequencing was done on bulk RNA from unsorted whole blood, the alpha and beta chains could not be paired.

Library creation used 5' RACE. The run used a NextSeq 500. The TCR library protocol attached unique molecular identifiers to individual cDNA molecules to correct for sequencing error and PCR bias. Both TCR alpha and beta chains were sequenced, and tight co-correlation was observed between alpha and beta sequence abundances in each sample. In the authors' own workflow: V gene, J gene and CDR3 annotation of TCR sequences was performed with Decombinator V4. Expanded TCRs were defined as changing significantly between any two time points under a Poisson model with p below 0.0001. Abundances of TCRs were expressed as counts per million after normalisation to the total number of TCRs sequenced in each sample. MAIT TCRs were defined by TRAV1-2 paired with TRAJ12, TRAJ20 or TRAJ33, and iNKT TCRs by TRAV10 paired with TRAJ18. VDJdb, accessed on 1 November 2021, was searched for TCRs annotated for CMV, EBV and SARS-CoV-2, and TCRs annotated for more than one antigen were excluded. The public reads were quality trimmed at Q25 with fastp and then assembled into clones with MiXCR by TCRdb, keeping productive beta chains. When rows share a CDR3 protein, they turn into one entry using the most common DNA and genes. TCRdb's processing, not the study's, gives the V and J calls here. The table for this sample lists some 120,000 distinct CDR3 sequences; just under 15% of them were counted only once. In total, the top ten clones hold roughly 22% of the sample.

Set within a cohort of healthcare workers in London, UK, this nested case-control study involved weekly PCR testing of nasopharyngeal swabs along with blood sampling. Healthcare workers were enrolled in the week of the UK lockdown, from 23 to 31 March 2020, and were followed every week for up to roughly 15 weeks. Via the germline V gene, CDR1 is SNHLY and CDR2 FYNNEI. Deletion took 1 base off V and 6 bases off J, with a span of 13 bases between the germline ends. The CDR3 covers 14 residues, taking in both the cysteine and the phenylalanine. The DNA shown is the 42-base CDR3, in frame from base 1. The full study reports these points: Matching against VDJdb was skewed toward anti-spike CD8 responses, likely underestimated virus-specific expansions, and missed private and CD4 specificities.

The sample comprised whole blood. This clonotype originated in an adult who was a healthcare worker with PCR-confirmed SARS-CoV-2 infection or an uninfected control (not recorded which). The rearranged chain carries TRBV2 and TRBJ2-7; the D segment could be TRBD1, given 5 matching bases. The bases are TGTGCCAGCAGTGAAGGGACACTCCAATCCGAGCAGTACTTC. This encodes CASSEGTLQSEQYF.